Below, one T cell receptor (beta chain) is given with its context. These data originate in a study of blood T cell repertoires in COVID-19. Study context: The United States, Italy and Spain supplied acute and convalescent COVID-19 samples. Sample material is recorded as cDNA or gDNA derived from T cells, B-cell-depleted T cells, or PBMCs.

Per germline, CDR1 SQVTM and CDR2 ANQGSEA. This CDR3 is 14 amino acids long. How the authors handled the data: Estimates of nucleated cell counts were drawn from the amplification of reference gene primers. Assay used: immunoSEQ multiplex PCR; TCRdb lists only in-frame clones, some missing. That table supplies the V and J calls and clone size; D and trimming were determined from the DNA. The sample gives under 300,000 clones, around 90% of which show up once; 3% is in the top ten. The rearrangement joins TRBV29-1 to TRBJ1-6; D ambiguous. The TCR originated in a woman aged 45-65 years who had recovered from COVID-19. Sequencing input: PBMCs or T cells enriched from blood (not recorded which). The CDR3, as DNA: TGCGCGACCGAGTCGGACTACAACGGTTCACCCCTCCACTTT. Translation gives CATESDYNGSPLHF. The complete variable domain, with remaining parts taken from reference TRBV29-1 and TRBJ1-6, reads SAVISQKPSRDICQRGTSLTIQCQVDSQVTMMFWYRQQPGQSLTLIATANQGSEATYESGFVIDKFPISRPNLTFSTLTVSNMSPEDSSIYLCATESDYNGSPLHFGNGTRLTVT.